Below are 27 T cell receptor beta chains sequenced from a single sample in a study of T cells in Graves' hyperthyroidism and ophthalmopathy. Amplification targeted TCR beta CDR3 regions from RNA transcripts. A set of HTBI primers served as the primers for a first-round RT-PCR of the TCR CDR3. One entry per CDR3 protein, called by TCRdb with MiXCR from the multiplex PCR reads. Of 280,000 or so distinct CDR3 sequences listed, less than 30% are singletons. Sequencing used blood. The receptors were sampled from a man aged 35 to 55 with Graves' hyperthyroidism that later progressed to Graves' ophthalmopathy.

This clonotype was seen many times. The V gene is TRBV6-1, the J gene TRBJ2-3; no reliable D call. CDR1 is MNHNS, CDR2 SASEGT, per germline. The CDR3 extends over 15 amino acids. Deletions cut 3 bases from V and 1 base from J, with 11 bases between. The CDR3 sequence: CASSDVQGRTDTQYF. The CDR3 bases are TGTGCCAGCAGTGATGTACAAGGTCGCACAGATACGCAGTATTTT.

V is TRBV11-2 and J is TRBJ2-2, with TRBD2 matching 8 bases. The germline V gene has CDR1 SGHAT and CDR2 FQNNGV. Unmatched junction bases numbered 8, after V lost 5 bases and J lost 3 bases. The CDR3 has 16 amino acids. The DNA for the CDR3 is TGTGCCAGCAGCCCCCGGGGGGGAGGCTACACCGGGGAGCTGTTTTTT. Protein: CASSPRGGGYTGELFF.

Only a few counts were recorded for this clonotype. The rearrangement links TRBV28 to TRBJ2-7; 9 positions agree with TRBD2. The CDR3 spans 21 residues. Looked up from germline, CDR1 is MDHEN and CDR2 is SYDVKM. V lost 1 base, J lost 2 bases, and 21 bases stayed unmatched. Here the CDR3 reads CASSLSRVFPGVAGVPYEQYF. The CDR3, as DNA: TGTGCCAGCAGTTTATCCAGGGTATTCCCTGGGGTAGCGGGAGTCCCCTACGAGCAGTACTTC.

The chain joins TRBV28 to TRBJ2-7; 7 bases agree with TRBD2. Germline lookup yields CDR1 MDHEN and CDR2 SYDVKM. The V segment lost 4 bases and the J segment 6 bases; nucleotides outside the gene matches: 9. The CDR3 consists of 14 residues. The CDR3 protein is CASSSPGLPSEQYF. CDR3 DNA sequence: TGTGCCAGCAGTTCTCCGGGACTACCCTCCGAGCAGTACTTC.

This clonotype has ten or more counts. This chain links TRBV6-1 with TRBJ2-5; 7 positions agree with TRBD1. V trimming: 6 bases; J trimming: 6 bases; junction bases outside the gene matches: 4. This CDR3 is 12 amino acids long. CDR1 and CDR2 from the germline V gene are MNHNS and SASEGT. This chain's CDR3 is CASRDRVQTQYF. CDR3 in DNA: TGTGCCAGCAGAGACAGGGTGCAGACCCAGTACTTC.

This chain joins TRBV12-3 or TRBV12-4 and TRBJ1-1; D gene unclear. V gave up 10 bases and J gave up 3 bases, with 12 bases separating them. The CDR3 length is 12 residues. CDR3 in DNA: TGTGCCACCCAATTGGCAGACACTGAAGCTTTCTTT. Translating it yields CATQLADTEAFF.

This clonotype occurred many times. The chain is built from TRBV12-3 or TRBV12-4 and TRBJ2-7; a weak D match, TRBD1 (6 bases). The V and J ends lost 6 bases and 3 bases respectively, with 15 bases between them. CDR3 length equals 14 residues. This CDR3 reads CASREQGADYEQYF. CDR3 bases: TGTGCCAGCAGGGAACAGGGAGCCGACTACGAGCAGTACTTC.

This clonotype was detected many times. J is TRBJ2-5 and V is TRBV11-3; TRBD1 matches 12 bases. The length of the CDR3 is 16 residues. Germline CDR1 is SGHNT and CDR2 is YENEEA. The junction had 6 bases not matched to a gene; V was cut back by 2 bases and J by 5 bases. Here the CDR3 reads CASSLSGTGGVETQYF. The DNA for the CDR3 is TGTGCCAGCAGCTTATCCGGGACAGGGGGCGTTGAGACCCAGTACTTC.

This clonotype came up many times. The chain recombines TRBV29-1 with TRBJ2-5; D call uncertain. Trimming pared 3 bases from V and 5 bases from J, leaving 28 bases between. CDR3 length: 18 amino acids. Germline-derived CDR1 and CDR2 are SQVTM and ANQGSEA. In DNA form, the CDR3 reads TGCAGCGTTGATTCAGTATACACCGCGTGGTCCGTTCGGGAGACCCAGTACTTC. This sequence encodes CSVDSVYTAWSVRETQYF.

This clonotype was observed at least ten times. The rearrangement links TRBV27 to TRBJ2-7, with TRBD2 matching over 9 bases. This CDR3 is 14 amino acids long. Germline V gene lookup returns CDR1 MNHEY and CDR2 SMNVEV (reference sequence). V trimming: 4 bases; J trimming: 2 bases; junction bases outside the gene matches: 3. The DNA of the CDR3 is TGTGCCAGCAGTTCGGGCGGGAGGGCCTACGAGCAGTACTTC. It is translated as CASSSGGRAYEQYF.

This chain joins TRBV6-2 or TRBV6-3 and TRBJ2-5, with 15 bases identical to TRBD2. The CDR3 is 19 amino acids. CDR1 and CDR2 (germline): MNHEY, SVGEGT. V lost 7 bases and J lost 2; bases outside the gene matches: 14. The CDR3 DNA sequence: TGTGCCAGCACGAGGACTAGCGGGGGGGTTAGGGGTTTTCAAGAGACCCAGTACTTC. It translates to CASTRTSGGVRGFQETQYF.

The chain links TRBV5-1 to TRBJ2-2, with 10 bases that match TRBD2. The V and J ends lost 0 bases and 6 bases, in that order; junction bases with no gene match: 8. Germline-derived CDR1 and CDR2 are SGHRS and YFSETQ. The CDR3 is made up of 17 amino acids. This CDR3 is CASSLGPGLASAGELFF. The CDR3 DNA follows: TGCGCCAGCAGCTTGGGCCCGGGACTAGCGAGCGCCGGGGAGCTGTTTTTT.

The rearrangement links TRBV7-9 to TRBJ2-7, with D uncertain. The CDR3 has 15 amino acids. The germline V gene has CDR1 SEHNR and CDR2 FQNEAQ (reference sequence). Trimming took 1 base from V and 5 from J, leaving 15 bases between them. CDR3 bases: TGTGCCAGCAGCTTAGGCAGCCCTTTGACGAACGAGCAGTACTTC. This codes for CASSLGSPLTNEQYF.

This clonotype was counted many times. The rearrangement uses TRBV9 and TRBJ2-7; the match to TRBD2 covers 7 bases. This CDR3 region has 16 residues. CDR1 and CDR2 from the germline V gene are SGDLS and YYNGEE. J gave up 3 bases and V 0 bases, and 9 bases lay outside the gene matches. The CDR3 DNA is TGTGCCAGCAGCGTAGGTCCGGGGAGGGCGGGCTACGAGCAGTACTTC. Protein sequence: CASSVGPGRAGYEQYF.

This clonotype has more than one count but fewer than ten. V and J are TRBV6-2 or TRBV6-3 and TRBJ1-5, with D possibly being TRBD1 (6 bases). This CDR3 contains 14 residues. The V end lost 2 bases, the J end lost 14 bases, and 19 bases lay between the germline ends. Germline V gives CDR1 MNHEY, CDR2 SVGEGT. In DNA, the CDR3 is TGTGCCAGCAGTTACGCAGGGGAGATAGCCCGGGAGCATTTT. It encodes CASSYAGEIAREHF.

This clonotype was picked up many times. The rearrangement links TRBV5-5 to TRBJ2-1; D is perhaps TRBD2 (6 bases). Trimming cost V 4 bases and J 0 bases, with 11 bases left between them. Germline-derived CDR1 and CDR2 are SGHKS and YYEKEE (reference sequence). This CDR3 comprises 15 residues. The CDR3 bases are TGTGCCAGCAGCGCCGACGGGAGCTCCTACAATGAGCAGTTCTTC. This sequence encodes CASSADGSSYNEQFF.

The CDR3 protein is CASRPAGRGNTIYF. CDR3 DNA sequence: TGTGCCAGCAGACCCGCCGGGCGCGGAAACACCATATATTTT. The rearrangement links TRBV12-3 or TRBV12-4 to TRBJ1-3; D call uncertain. This CDR3 is built from 14 residues. Trimming stripped 6 bases from V and 4 bases from J, with 13 bases between.

This clonotype has at least ten counts. The V call is TRBV18, the J call TRBJ2-5, with D unresolved. This CDR3 contains 13 residues. The germline gives CDR1 KGHSH, CDR2 LQKENI. V lost 5 bases and J 3 bases, leaving 10 bases between the germline ends. The CDR3 reads CASSSNSEETQYF. In DNA, the CDR3 is TGTGCCAGCTCATCAAATTCGGAAGAGACCCAGTACTTC.

V is TRBV4-1 and J is TRBJ2-7; no definite D call. V was shortened by 0 bases and J by 3 bases, with 12 bases between the two germline ends. Germline CDR1 and CDR2: MGHRA and YSYEKL. The CDR3 has 15 residues. Here the CDR3 reads CASSQDTRPSYEQYF. CDR3 DNA sequence: TGCGCCAGCAGCCAAGATACGAGACCAAGCTACGAGCAGTACTTC.

This clonotype has at least ten counts. The chain is built from TRBV28 and TRBJ2-5; D is unclear. The CDR3 is 14 residues long. Between the trimmed V and J ends, which lost 5 bases and 5 bases, there was a span of 15 bases. From germline, CDR1 is MDHEN and CDR2 SYDVKM. CDR3 protein: CASSPAISGETQYF. CDR3 in DNA: TGTGCCAGCAGTCCAGCCATCAGTGGTGAGACCCAGTACTTC.

Ten or more counts support this clonotype. This chain connects TRBV20-1 to TRBJ2-7; 7 positions agree with TRBD1. Germline lookup yields CDR1 DFQATT and CDR2 SNEGSKA (reference sequence). The CDR3 spans 12 residues. Germline trimming cut 4 bases from V and 3 bases from J; bases unmatched to any gene: 3. The CDR3 DNA follows: TGCAGTGCTAAGGACAGGAACTACGAGCAGTACTTC. It encodes CSAKDRNYEQYF.

The chain recombines TRBV7-2 with TRBJ2-7; TRBD1 agrees at 7 bases. This CDR3 is built from 14 residues. Germline trimming cut 6 bases from V and 3 bases from J; bases unmatched to any gene: 8. Germline CDR1 and CDR2: SGHTA and FQGNSA. This CDR3 reads CASSPGQDRYEQYF. The CDR3 DNA reads as TGTGCCAGCAGTCCCGGACAGGACCGCTACGAGCAGTACTTC.

The CDR3 DNA reads as TGTGCCAGCAGTAGACTAGCGGGGGGAAAGACCTACGAGCAGTACTTC. This codes for CASSRLAGGKTYEQYF. The chain is built from TRBV12-3 or TRBV12-4 and TRBJ2-7; 13 bases are shared with TRBD2. This CDR3 has 16 residues. V gave up 5 bases and J gave up 2 bases; unmatched junction bases: 6.

This clonotype was picked up many times. The V and J genes are TRBV20-1 and TRBJ1-2; D might be TRBD1 (6 bases). This CDR3 spans 12 amino acids. V was clipped by 1 base and J by 8 bases, with 11 bases between them. Looked up from germline, CDR1 is DFQATT and CDR2 is SNEGSKA (reference sequence). CDR3 sequence (DNA): TGCAGTGCTAGAGGGGACATTCGGGGCTACACCTTC. Amino acid sequence: CSARGDIRGYTF.

Ten or more counts support this clonotype. The rearrangement uses TRBV20-1 and TRBJ2-7; perhaps TRBD2 as D (6 bases). V was cut by 0 bases and J by 3 bases, with 15 bases left in between. Per germline, CDR1 DFQATT and CDR2 SNEGSKA (reference sequence). The CDR3 runs 15 residues. The CDR3 sequence: CSARDPWEAGYEQYF. In DNA, the CDR3 is TGCAGTGCTAGAGATCCCTGGGAGGCGGGCTACGAGCAGTACTTC.

This rearrangement joins TRBV6-2 or TRBV6-3 to TRBJ2-7; 9 bases are shared with TRBD1. This CDR3 contains 12 residues. V shed 9 bases, J shed 4 bases, and the junction held 4 bases outside the gene matches. Germline CDR1 reads MNHEY; CDR2 reads SVGEGT. CDR3 amino acids: CARKDRGYEQYF. CDR3 coding DNA: TGTGCCAGAAAGGACAGGGGTTACGAGCAGTACTTC.

This clonotype was counted ten times or more. The chain employs TRBV2 and TRBJ1-1; D not certain. The CDR3 loop spans 14 amino acids. Germline V gene data show CDR1 as SNHLY and CDR2 as FYNNEI. Deletions cut 6 bases from V and 2 bases from J, with 13 bases between. CDR3 loop: CASRPQAANTEAFF. In DNA form, the CDR3 reads TGTGCCAGCAGGCCCCAGGCCGCTAACACTGAAGCTTTCTTT.